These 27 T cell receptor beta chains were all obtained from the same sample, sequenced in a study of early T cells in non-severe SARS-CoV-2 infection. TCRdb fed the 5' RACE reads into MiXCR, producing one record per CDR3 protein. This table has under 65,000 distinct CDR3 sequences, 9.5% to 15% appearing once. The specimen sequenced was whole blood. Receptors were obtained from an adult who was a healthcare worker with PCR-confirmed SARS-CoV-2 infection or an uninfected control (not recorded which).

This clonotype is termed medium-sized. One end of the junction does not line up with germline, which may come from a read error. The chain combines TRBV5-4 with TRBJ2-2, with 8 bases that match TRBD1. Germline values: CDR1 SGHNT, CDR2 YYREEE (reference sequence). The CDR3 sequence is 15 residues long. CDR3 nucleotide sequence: TGTGCCAGCACCTTGGACAGGGCGAACACCGGGGAGCTGTTTTTT. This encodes CASTLDRANTGELFF.

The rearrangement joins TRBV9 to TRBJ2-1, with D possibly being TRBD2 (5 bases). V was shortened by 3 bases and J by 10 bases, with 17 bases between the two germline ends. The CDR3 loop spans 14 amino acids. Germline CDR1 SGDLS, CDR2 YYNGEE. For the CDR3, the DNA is TGTGCCAGCAGCGCGGGGTCGCCAACCCGAGAGCAGTTCTTC. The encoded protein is CASSAGSPTREQFF.

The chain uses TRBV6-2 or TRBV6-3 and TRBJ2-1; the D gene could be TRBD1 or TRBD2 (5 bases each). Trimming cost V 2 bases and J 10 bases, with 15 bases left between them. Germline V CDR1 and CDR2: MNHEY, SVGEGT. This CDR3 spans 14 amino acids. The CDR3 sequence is CASSYRDPRGEQFF. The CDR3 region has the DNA TGTGCCAGCAGTTACCGGGACCCGAGAGGGGAGCAGTTCTTC.

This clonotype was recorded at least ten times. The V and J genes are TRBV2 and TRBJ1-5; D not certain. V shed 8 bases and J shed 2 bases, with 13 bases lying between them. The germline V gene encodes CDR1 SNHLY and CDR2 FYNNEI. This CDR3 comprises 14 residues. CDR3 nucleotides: TGTGCCAGCTGTCGGAGTTGGGGCAATCAGCCCCAGCATTTT. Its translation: CASCRSWGNQPQHF.

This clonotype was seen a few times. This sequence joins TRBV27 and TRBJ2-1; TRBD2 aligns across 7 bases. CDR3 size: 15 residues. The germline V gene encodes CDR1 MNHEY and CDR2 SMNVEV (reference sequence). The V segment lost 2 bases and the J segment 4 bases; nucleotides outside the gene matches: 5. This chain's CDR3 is CASSLGGRVYNEQFF. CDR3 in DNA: TGTGCCAGCAGTTTAGGCGGGAGAGTATACAATGAGCAGTTCTTC.

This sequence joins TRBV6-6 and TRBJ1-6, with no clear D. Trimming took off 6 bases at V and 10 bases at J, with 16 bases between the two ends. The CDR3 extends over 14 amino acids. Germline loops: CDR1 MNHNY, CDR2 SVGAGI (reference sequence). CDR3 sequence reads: CASRYDAGGSPLHF. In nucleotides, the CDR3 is TGTGCCAGCAGATATGACGCTGGCGGCTCACCCCTCCACTTT.

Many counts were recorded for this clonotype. DNA of the CDR3: TGTGCCAGCAGCCGTGACAGGTTTACAGATACGCAGTATTTT. Its translation is CASSRDRFTDTQYF. The genes are TRBV7-8 and TRBJ2-3, with D perhaps TRBD1 (6 bases). The CDR3 covers 14 residues. V lost 5 bases to trimming and J lost 3 bases, with 12 bases between them. Germline V gene lookup returns CDR1 SGHVS and CDR2 FQNEAQ.

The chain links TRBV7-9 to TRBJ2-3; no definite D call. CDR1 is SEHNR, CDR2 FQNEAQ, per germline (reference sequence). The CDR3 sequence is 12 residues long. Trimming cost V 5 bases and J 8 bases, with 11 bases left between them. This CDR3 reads CASSQEDRTQYF. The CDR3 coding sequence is TGTGCCAGCAGCCAGGAAGACCGTACGCAGTATTTT.

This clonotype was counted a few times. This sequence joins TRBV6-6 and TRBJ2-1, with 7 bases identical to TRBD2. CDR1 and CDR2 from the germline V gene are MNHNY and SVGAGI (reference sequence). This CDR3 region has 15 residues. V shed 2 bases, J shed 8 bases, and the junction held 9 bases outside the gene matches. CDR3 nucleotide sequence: TGTGCCAGCAGTTACGGTGCGGGAGTCGGGCATGAGCAGTTCTTC. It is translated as CASSYGAGVGHEQFF.

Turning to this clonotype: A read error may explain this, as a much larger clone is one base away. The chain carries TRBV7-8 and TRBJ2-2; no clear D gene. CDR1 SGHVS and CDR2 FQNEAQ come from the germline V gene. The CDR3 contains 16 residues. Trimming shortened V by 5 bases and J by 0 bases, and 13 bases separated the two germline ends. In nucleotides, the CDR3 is TGTGCCAGCAGCCCCTTGAGCGACGCGAACACCGGGGAGCTGTTTTTT. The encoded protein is CASSPLSDANTGELFF.

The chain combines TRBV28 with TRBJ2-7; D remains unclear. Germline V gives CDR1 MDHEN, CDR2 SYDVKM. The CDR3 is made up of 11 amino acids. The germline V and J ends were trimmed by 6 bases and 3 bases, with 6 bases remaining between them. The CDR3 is CASSTNYEQYF. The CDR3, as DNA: TGTGCCAGCAGCACCAACTACGAGCAGTACTTC. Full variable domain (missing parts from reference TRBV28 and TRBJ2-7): DVKVTQSSRYLVKRTGEKVFLECVQDMDHENMFWYRQDPGLGLRLIYFSYDVKMKEKGDIPEGYSVSREKKERFSLILESASTNQTSMYLCASSTNYEQYFGPGTRLTVT.

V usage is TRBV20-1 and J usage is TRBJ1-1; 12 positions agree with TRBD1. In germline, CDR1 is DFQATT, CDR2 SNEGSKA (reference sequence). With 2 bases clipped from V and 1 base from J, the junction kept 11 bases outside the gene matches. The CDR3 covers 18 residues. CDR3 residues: CSARSGQGARFSNTEAFF. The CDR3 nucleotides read TGCAGTGCTAGATCGGGACAGGGGGCGAGGTTTTCGAACACTGAAGCTTTCTTT.

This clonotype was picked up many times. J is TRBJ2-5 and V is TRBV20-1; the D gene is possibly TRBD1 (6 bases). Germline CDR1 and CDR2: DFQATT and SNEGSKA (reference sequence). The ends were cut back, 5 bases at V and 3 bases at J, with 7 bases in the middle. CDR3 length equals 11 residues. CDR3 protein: CSARTEETQYF. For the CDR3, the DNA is TGCAGTGCTCGGACAGAAGAGACCCAGTACTTC.

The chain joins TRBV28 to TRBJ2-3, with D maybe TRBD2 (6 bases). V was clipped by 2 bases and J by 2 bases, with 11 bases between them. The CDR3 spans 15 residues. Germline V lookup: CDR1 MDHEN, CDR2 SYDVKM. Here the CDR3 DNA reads TGTGCCAGCAGTTTACCCGGGACTTACACAGATACGCAGTATTTT. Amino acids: CASSLPGTYTDTQYF.

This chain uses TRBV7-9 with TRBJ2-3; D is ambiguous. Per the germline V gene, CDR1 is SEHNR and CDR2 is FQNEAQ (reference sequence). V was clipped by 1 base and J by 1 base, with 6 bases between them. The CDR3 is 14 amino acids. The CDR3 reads CASSLVSGTDTQYF. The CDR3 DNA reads TGTGCCAGCAGCTTAGTATCGGGCACAGATACGCAGTATTTT.

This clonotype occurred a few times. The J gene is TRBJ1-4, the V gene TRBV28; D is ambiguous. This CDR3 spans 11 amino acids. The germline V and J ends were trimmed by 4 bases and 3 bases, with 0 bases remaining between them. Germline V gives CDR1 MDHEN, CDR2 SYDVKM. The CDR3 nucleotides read TGTGCCAGCAGTTCTAATGAAAAACTGTTTTTT. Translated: CASSSNEKLFF.

The CDR3 sequence is CASSFPAGEQYF. The CDR3, as DNA: TGTGCCAGCAGCTTCCCAGCGGGGGAGCAGTACTTC. This chain connects TRBV7-9 to TRBJ2-7, with 7 bases identical to TRBD2. Germline CDR1 and CDR2: SEHNR and FQNEAQ (reference sequence). The CDR3 is 12 residues long. V lost 3 bases and J lost 7; bases outside the gene matches: 3. Together with reference TRBV7-9 and TRBJ2-7, the CDR3 gives the full variable domain: DTGVSQNPRHKITKRGQNVTFRCDPISEHNRLYWYRQTLGQGPEFLTYFQNEAQLEKSRLLSDRFSAERPKGSFSTLEIQRTEQGDSAMYLCASSFPAGEQYFGPGTRLTVT.

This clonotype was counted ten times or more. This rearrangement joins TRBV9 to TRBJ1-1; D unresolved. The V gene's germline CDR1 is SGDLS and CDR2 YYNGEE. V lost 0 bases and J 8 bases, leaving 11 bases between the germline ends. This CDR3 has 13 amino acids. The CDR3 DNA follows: TGTGCCAGCAGCGTAGAATGGCGTAGCGAAGCTTTCTTT. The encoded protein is CASSVEWRSEAFF.

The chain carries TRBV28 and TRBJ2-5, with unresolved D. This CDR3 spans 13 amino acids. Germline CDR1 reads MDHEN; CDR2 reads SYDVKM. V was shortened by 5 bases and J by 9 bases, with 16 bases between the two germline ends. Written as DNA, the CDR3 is TGTGCCAGCAGTCGCCCCCCGGACCCTCCCCAGTACTTC. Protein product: CASSRPPDPPQYF. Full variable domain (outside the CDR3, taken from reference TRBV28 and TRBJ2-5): DVKVTQSSRYLVKRTGEKVFLECVQDMDHENMFWYRQDPGLGLRLIYFSYDVKMKEKGDIPEGYSVSREKKERFSLILESASTNQTSMYLCASSRPPDPPQYFGPGTRLLVL.

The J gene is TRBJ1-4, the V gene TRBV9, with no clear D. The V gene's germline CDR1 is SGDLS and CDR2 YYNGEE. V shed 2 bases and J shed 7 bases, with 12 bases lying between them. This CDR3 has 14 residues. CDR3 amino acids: CASSVGGSGEKLFF. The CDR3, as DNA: TGTGCCAGCAGCGTCGGCGGGAGTGGTGAAAAACTGTTTTTT.

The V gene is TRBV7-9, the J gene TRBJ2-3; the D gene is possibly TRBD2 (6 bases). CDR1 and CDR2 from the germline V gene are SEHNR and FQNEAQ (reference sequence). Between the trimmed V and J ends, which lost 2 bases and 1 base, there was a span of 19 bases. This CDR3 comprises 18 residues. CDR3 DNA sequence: TGTGCCAGCAGCTTATCTGGCACGGGATGGGAGGGCACAGATACGCAGTATTTT. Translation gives CASSLSGTGWEGTDTQYF.

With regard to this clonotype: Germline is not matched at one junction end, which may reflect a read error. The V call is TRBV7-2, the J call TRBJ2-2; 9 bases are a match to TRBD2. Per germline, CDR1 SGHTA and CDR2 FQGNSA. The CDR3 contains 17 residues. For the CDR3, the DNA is TGTGCCAGCAGCCCCCGCTTTAGCGGGAGAGGAACCGGGGAGCTGCTTTTT. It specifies CASSPRFSGRGTGELLF.

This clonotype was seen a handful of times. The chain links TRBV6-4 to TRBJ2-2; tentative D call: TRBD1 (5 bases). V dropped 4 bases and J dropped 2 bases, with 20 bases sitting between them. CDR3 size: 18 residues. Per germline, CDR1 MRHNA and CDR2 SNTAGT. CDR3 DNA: TGTGCCAGCAGTGTCCCAGACAGAGATCCTATTAACACCGGGGAGCTGTTTTTT. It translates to CASSVPDRDPINTGELFF.

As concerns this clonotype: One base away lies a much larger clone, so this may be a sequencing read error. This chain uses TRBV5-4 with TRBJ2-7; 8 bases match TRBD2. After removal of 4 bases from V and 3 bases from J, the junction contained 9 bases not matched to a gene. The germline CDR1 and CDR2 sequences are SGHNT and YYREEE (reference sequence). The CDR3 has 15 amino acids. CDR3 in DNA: TGTGCCAGCAGCCAAGCGACTAGCGAGAACTACGAGCAGTACTTC. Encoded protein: CASSQATSENYEQYF.

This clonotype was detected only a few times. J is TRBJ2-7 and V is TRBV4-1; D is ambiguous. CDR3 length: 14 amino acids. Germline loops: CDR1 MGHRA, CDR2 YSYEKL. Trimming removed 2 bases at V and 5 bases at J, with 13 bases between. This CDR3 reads CASSQLATADEQYF. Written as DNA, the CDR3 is TGCGCCAGCAGCCAATTAGCTACAGCTGACGAGCAGTACTTC.

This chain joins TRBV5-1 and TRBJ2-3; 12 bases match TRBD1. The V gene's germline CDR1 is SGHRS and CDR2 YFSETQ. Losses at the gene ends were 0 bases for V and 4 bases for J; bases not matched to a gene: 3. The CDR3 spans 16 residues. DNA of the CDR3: TGCGCCAGCAGCTTGGTCGGGACAGGGGGCTCAGATACGCAGTATTTT. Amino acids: CASSLVGTGGSDTQYF.

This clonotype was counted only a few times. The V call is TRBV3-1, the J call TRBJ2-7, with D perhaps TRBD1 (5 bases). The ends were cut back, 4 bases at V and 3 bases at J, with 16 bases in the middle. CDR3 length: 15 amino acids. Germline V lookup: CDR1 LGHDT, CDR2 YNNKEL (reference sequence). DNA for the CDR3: TGTGCCAGCAGCCCTAGATTGGTCAGGGACTACGAGCAGTACTTC. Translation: CASSPRLVRDYEQYF.